The entry below describes one T cell receptor beta chain. Sequencing templates came from extracted RNA that was reverse transcribed into cDNA. TCRdb's table, derived via immunoSEQ multiplex PCR, lists solely in-frame clones and lacks some. The sample lists 150,000 to 200,000 clones; roughly 60% were seen once. This sample is part of a study of CD8+ T cells in alopecia areata. Across the study: The tofacitinib course ran for 6 to 18 months and was followed by 6 months off drug.

CDR1 and CDR2 (germline): LGHNT, FRNRAP. CDR3 length: 13 residues. Trimming removed 7 bases at V and 5 bases at J, with 15 bases between. Noted treatment: oral pan-JAK inhibitor, 5-10 mg twice daily. The V and J genes are TRBV12-5 and TRBJ2-7; D gene unclear. The source is a human donor with alopecia areata. The specimen was CD4+ T cells sorted from blood, collected at week 56, from a patient treated with tofacitinib. CDR3 protein: CASVLDLGDEQYF. CDR3 nucleotides: TGTGCTAGTGTCCTGGATTTAGGCGACGAGCAGTACTTC.